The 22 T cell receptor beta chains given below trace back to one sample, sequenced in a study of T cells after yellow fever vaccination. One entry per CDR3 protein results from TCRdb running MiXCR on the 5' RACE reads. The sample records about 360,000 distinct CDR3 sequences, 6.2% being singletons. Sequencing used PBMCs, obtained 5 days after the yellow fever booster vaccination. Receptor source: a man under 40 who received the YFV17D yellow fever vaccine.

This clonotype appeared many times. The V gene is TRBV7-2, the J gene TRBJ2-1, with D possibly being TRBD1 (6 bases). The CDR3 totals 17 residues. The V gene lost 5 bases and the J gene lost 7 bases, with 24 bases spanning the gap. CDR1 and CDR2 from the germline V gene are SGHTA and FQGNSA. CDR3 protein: CASSRLLGGRTWNEQFF. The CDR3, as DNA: TGTGCCAGCAGCCGACTCCTAGGGGGTCGGACTTGGAATGAGCAGTTCTTC.

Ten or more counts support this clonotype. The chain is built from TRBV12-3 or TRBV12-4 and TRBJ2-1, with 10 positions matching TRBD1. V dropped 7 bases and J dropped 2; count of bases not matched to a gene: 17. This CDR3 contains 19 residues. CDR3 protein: CASTKNWDRGFRPYNEQFF. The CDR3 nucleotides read TGTGCCAGCACCAAGAACTGGGACAGGGGATTTCGCCCCTACAATGAGCAGTTCTTC.

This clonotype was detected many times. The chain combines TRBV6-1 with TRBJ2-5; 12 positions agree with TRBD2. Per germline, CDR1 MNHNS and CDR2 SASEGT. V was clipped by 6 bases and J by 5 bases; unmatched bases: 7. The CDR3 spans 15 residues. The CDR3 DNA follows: TGTGCCAGCAGCCCCGGACTAGCGGGAACGGAGACCCAGTACTTC. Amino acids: CASSPGLAGTETQYF.

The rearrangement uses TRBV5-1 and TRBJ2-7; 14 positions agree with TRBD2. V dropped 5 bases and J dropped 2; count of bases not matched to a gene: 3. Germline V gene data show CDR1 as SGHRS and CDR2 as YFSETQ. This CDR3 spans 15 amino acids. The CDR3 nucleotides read TGCGCCAGCAGTATGGGACTAGCGGGAGCCTACGAGCAGTACTTC. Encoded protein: CASSMGLAGAYEQYF.

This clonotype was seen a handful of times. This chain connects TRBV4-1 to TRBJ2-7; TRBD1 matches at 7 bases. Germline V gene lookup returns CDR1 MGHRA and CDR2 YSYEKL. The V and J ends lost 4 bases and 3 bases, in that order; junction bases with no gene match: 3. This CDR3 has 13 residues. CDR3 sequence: CASSPGQVYEQYF. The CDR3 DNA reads TGCGCCAGCAGCCCCGGACAGGTCTACGAGCAGTACTTC.

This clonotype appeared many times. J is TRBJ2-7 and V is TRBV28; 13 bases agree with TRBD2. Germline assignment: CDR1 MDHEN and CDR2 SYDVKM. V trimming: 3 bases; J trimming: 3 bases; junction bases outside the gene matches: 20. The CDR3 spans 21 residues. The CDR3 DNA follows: TGTGCCAGCAGTTTCGGGATCACGAATCGGACTAGCGGGAGTACGCTCTACGAGCAGTACTTC. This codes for CASSFGITNRTSGSTLYEQYF. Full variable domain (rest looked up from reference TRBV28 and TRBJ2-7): DVKVTQSSRYLVKRTGEKVFLECVQDMDHENMFWYRQDPGLGLRLIYFSYDVKMKEKGDIPEGYSVSREKKERFSLILESASTNQTSMYLCASSFGITNRTSGSTLYEQYFGPGTRLTVT.

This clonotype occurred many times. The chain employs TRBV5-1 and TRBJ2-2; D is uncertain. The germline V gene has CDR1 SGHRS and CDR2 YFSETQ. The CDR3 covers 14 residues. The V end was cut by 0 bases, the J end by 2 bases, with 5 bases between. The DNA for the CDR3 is TGCGCCAGCAGCTTGGCAACCAACACCGGGGAGCTGTTTTTT. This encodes CASSLATNTGELFF.

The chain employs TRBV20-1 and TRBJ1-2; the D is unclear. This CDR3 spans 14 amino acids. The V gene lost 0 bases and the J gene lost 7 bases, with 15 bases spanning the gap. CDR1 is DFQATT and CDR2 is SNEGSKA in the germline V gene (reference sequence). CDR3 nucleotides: TGCAGTGCTAGAGATCGGACGGATCCGTCTGGCTACACCTTC. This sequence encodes CSARDRTDPSGYTF.

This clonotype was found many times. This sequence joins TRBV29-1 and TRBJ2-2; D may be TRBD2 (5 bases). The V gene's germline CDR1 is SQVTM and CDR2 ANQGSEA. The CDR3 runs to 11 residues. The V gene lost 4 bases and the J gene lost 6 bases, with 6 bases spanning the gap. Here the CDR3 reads CSVGTAGELFF. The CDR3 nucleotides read TGCAGCGTTGGGACTGCCGGGGAGCTGTTTTTT.

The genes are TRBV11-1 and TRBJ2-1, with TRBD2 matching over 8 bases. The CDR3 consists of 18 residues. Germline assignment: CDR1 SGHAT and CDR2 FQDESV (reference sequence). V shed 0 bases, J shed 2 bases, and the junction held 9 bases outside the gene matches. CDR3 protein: CASSLAGGSGATYNEQFF. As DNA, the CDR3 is TGTGCCAGCAGCTTAGCGGGGGGTAGCGGGGCTACCTACAATGAGCAGTTCTTC.

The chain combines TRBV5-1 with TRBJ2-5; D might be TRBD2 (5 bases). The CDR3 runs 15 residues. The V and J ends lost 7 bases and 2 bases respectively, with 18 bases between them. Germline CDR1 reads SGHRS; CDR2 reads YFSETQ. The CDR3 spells CASAPLAIPQETQYF. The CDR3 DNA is TGCGCCAGCGCCCCTCTAGCCATACCTCAAGAGACCCAGTACTTC.

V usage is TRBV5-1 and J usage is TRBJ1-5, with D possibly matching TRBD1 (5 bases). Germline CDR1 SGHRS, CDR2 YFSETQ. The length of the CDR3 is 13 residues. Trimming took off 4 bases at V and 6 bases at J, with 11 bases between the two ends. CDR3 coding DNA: TGCGCCAGCAGCGCCCAGGGTGGTCAGCCCCAGCATTTT. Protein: CASSAQGGQPQHF.

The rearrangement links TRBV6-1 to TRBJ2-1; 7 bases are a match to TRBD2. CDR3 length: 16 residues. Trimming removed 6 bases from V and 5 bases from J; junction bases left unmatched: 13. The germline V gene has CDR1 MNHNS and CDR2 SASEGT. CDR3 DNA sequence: TGTGCCAGCAGGGGGTATGAGGGAGGGCCCCACAATGAGCAGTTCTTC. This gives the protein CASRGYEGGPHNEQFF.

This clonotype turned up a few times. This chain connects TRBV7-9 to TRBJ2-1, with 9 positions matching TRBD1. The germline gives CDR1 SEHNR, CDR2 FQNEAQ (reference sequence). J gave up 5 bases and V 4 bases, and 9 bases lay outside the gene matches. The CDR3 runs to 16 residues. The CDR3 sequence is CASSSTDRGRDNEQFF. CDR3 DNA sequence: TGTGCCAGCAGCTCAACCGACAGGGGGAGAGACAATGAGCAGTTCTTC.

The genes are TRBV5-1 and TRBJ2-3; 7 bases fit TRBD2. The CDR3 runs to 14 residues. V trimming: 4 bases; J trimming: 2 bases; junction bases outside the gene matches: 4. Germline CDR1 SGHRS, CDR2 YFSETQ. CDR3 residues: CASSDGTTTDTQYF. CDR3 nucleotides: TGCGCCAGCAGCGATGGGACTACCACAGATACGCAGTATTTT.

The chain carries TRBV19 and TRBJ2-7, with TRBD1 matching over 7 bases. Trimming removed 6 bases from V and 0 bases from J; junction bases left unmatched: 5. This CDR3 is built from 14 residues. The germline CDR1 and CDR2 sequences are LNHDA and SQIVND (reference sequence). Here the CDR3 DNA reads TGTGCCAGTAGACCGACAGGGAGCTCCTACGAGCAGTACTTC. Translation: CASRPTGSSYEQYF.

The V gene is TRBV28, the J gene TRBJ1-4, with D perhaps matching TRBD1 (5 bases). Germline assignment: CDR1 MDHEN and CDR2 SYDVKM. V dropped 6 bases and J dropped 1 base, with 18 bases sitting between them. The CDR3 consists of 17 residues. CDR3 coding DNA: TGTGCCAGCAGACCTCCTGGGACGAGGTTAACTAATGAAAAACTGTTTTTT. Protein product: CASRPPGTRLTNEKLFF.

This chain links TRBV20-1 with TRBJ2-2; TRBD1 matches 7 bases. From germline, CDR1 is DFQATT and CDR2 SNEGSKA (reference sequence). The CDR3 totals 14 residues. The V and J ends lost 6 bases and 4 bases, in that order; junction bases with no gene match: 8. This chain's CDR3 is CSALTGLGTGELFF. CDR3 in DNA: TGCAGTGCGTTGACAGGGCTTGGCACCGGGGAGCTGTTTTTT.

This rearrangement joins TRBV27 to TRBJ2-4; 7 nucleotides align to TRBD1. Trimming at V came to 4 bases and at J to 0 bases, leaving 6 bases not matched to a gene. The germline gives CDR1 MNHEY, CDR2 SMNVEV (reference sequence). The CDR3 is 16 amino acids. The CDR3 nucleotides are TGTGCCAGCAGTTCCGGGGACAGTCTAGCCAAAAACATTCAGTACTTC. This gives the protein CASSSGDSLAKNIQYF.

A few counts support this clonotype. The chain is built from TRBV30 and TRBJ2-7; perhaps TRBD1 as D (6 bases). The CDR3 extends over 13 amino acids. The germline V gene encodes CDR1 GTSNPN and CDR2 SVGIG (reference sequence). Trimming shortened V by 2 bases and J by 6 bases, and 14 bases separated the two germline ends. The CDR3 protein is CAWSYRERGEQYF. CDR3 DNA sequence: TGTGCCTGGAGTTACAGGGAACGGGGCGAGCAGTACTTC.

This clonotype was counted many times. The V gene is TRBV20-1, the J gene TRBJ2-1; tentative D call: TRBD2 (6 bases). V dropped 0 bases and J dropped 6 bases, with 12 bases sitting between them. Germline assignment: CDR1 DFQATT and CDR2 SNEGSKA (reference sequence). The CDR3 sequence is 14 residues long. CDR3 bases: TGCAGTGCTAGAGAAGTGACTAGGTTCAATGAGCAGTTCTTC. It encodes CSAREVTRFNEQFF.

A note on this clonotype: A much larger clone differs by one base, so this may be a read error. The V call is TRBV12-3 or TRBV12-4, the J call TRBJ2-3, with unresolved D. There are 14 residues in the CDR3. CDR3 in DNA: TGTGCCATCAGTTTAGGCGGCGCCACAGATACGCAGTATTTT. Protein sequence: CAISLGGATDTQYF.